A selection of T cell receptor beta chains follows, all from one sample in a study of blood T cell repertoires in COVID-19. Sequencing was performed with immunoSEQ multiplex PCR; in TCRdb, only in-frame clones are kept and a portion is missing. Of hundreds of thousands of clones in the sample, roughly 88% were seen once. The source material was PBMCs or T cells enriched from blood (not recorded which). The receptors originated from a woman aged 25-40 years who had recovered from COVID-19. The CDR3 runs from the conserved cysteine through the conserved F or W. The D gene is left open where the match is weak.

d_gene,j_gene,v_gene,CDR3aa,CDR3nt
.,TRBJ2-3,TRBV24-1,CATSEVPAEVQYF,TGTGCCACCAGTGAGGTTCCCGCCGAGGTGCAGTATTTT
.,TRBJ2-1,TRBV18,CASSPWQGGDNEQFF,TGTGCCAGCTCACCGTGGCAAGGGGGTGACAATGAGCAGTTCTTC
TRBD1,TRBJ2-2,TRBV4-1,CASSDYRGSFANTGELFF,TGCGCCAGCAGCGATTACAGGGGGTCGTTCGCGAACACCGGGGAGCTGTTTTTT
TRBD1,TRBJ2-3,TRBV5-1,CASSLGGTGKTDTQYF,TGCGCCAGCAGCTTGGGGGGGACAGGTAAAACAGATACGCAGTATTTT
TRBD2,TRBJ2-4,TRBV18,CASSLSGGATTLAKNIQYF,TGTGCCAGCTCACTTAGCGGGGGGGCTACGACTTTAGCCAAAAACATTCAGTACTTC
.,TRBJ1-1,TRBV18,CASSPRQNTEAFF,TGTGCCAGCTCACCCAGACAGAACACTGAAGCTTTCTTT
.,TRBJ2-7,TRBV7-9,CASSYDSTEQYF,TGTGCCAGCAGCTACGACTCAACCGAGCAGTACTTC
.,TRBJ1-5,TRBV27,CASKQGYSNQPQHF,TGTGCCAGCAAACAGGGTTATAGCAATCAGCCCCAGCATTTT
TRBD1,TRBJ1-2,TRBV2,CASKIGTGEYGYTF,TGTGCCAGCAAAATAGGGACAGGGGAATATGGCTACACCTTC
.,TRBJ1-5,TRBV28,CASRPRQSLPPQHF,TGTGCCAGCAGACCCCGACAGAGCCTTCCGCCCCAGCATTTT
.,TRBJ1-2,TRBV9,CASSVAPGQSYGYTF,TGTGCCAGCAGCGTAGCACCGGGACAATCCTATGGCTACACCTTC
.,TRBJ2-3,TRBV27,CASSPPGNTQYF,TGTGCCAGCAGTCCCCCGGGTAATACGCAGTATTTT
.,TRBJ1-2,TRBV10-3,CAISTGYGYTF,TGTGCCATCAGTACCGGGTATGGCTACACCTTC
.,TRBJ1-1,TRBV4-3,CASSQGFGANTEAFF,TGCGCCAGCAGCCAAGGGTTTGGAGCGAACACTGAAGCTTTCTTT
.,TRBJ2-6,TRBV27,CASSSPGGTGANVLTF,TGTGCCAGCAGTTCCCCCGGGGGAACTGGGGCCAACGTCCTGACTTTC
TRBD2,TRBJ2-3,TRBV10-3,CAISEWLAGPSSTDTQYF,TGTGCCATCAGTGAGTGGCTAGCGGGGCCGTCGAGCACAGATACGCAGTATTTT